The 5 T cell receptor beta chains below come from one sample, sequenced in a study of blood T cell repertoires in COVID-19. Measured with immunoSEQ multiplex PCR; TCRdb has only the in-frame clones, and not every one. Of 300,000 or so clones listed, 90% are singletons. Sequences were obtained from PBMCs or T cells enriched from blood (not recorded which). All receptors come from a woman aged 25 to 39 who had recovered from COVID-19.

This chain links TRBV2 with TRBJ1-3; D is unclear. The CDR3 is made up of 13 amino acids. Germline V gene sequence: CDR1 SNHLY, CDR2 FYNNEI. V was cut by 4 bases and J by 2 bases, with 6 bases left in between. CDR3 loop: CASSGVTGNTIYF. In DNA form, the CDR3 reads TGTGCCAGCAGTGGCGTAACTGGAAACACCATATATTTT.

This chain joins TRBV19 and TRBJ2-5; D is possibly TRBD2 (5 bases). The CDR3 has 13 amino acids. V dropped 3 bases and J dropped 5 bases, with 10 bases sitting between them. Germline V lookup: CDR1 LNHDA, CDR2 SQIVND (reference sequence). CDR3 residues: CASSIGEWETQYF. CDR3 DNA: TGTGCCAGTAGTATCGGGGAGTGGGAGACCCAGTACTTC.

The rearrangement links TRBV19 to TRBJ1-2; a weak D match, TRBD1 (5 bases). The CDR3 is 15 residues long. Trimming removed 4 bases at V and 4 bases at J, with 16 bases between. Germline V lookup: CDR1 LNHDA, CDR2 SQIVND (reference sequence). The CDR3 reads CASSTTEISTYGYTF. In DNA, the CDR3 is TGTGCCAGTAGTACGACAGAGATATCCACCTATGGCTACACCTTC.

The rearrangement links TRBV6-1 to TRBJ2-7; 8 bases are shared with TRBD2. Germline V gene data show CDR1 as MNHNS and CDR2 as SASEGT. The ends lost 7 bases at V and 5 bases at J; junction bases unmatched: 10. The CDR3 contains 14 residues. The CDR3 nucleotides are TGTGCCAGCACCAGGGGACTAGAGGGCGACGAGCAGTACTTC. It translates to CASTRGLEGDEQYF.

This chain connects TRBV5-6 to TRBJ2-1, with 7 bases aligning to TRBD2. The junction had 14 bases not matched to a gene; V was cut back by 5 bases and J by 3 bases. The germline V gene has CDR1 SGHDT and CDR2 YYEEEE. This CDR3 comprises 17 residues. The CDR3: CASSYVRGAGNYNEQFF. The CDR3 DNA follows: TGTGCCAGCAGTTATGTTCGGGGAGCGGGGAACTACAATGAGCAGTTCTTC.